This entry concerns a single T cell receptor (beta chain). The antigen is not known. The data belong to a study of shared clonotypes between healthy human individuals. Study-level findings and limits: Researchers sampled blood only, noting tissue repertoires likely differ.

V was trimmed by 0 bases and J by 6 bases, leaving 9 bases between them. The CDR3 covers 14 residues. Per the germline V gene, CDR1 is SGHRS and CDR2 is YFSETQ. Sequencing was performed with immunoSEQ multiplex PCR; in TCRdb, only in-frame clones are kept and a portion is missing. The sample consists of approximately 500,000 clones, 79% of them appearing once. This chain links TRBV5-1 with TRBJ2-2, with no clear D. The sequenced sample was PBMCs. The clonotype comes from a woman in her thirties or forties in good health. Some clones in this sample may be carry-over from other donors' samples. CDR3 nucleotides: TGCGCCAGCAGCTTGGGGGGTACGGCCGGGGAGCTGTTTTTT. Residues: CASSLGGTAGELFF. The whole variable domain, filled in from reference TRBV5-1 and TRBJ2-2, reads KAGVTQTPRYLIKTRGQQVTLSCSPISGHRSVSWYQQTPGQGLQFLFEYFSETQRNKGNFPGRFSGRQFSNSRSEMNVSTLELGDSALYLCASSLGGTAGELFFGEGSRLTVL.